The rows below give T cell receptor beta chains drawn from one sample of a study of PD-L1 blockade in urothelial cancer. The data were produced by immunoSEQ multiplex PCR, yet TCRdb's version contains in-frame clones alone and is incomplete. The sample includes tens of thousands of clones, 85% to 90% of them seen just once. Sequenced here: PBMCs, sampled around atezolizumab (anti-PD-L1) treatment. The source of these receptors is a man aged 55 to 70 with urothelial cancer. CDR3s include the opening cysteine and the closing phenylalanine or tryptophan. D genes are given only for firm matches. Only some rows state a clone size, as once, few, many or a class for expanded clones.

TRBJ1-2 | TRBV10-2 | TRBD1 | few | CASGPQGARYGYTF | TGCGCCAGCGGACCCCAGGGGGCACGTTATGGCTACACCTTC
TRBJ1-4 | TRBV9 | TRBD1 | NA | CASSRGQGANEKLFF | TGTGCCAGCAGCAGAGGACAGGGAGCTAATGAAAAACTGTTTTTT
TRBJ2-5 | TRBV4-1 | TRBD2 | once | CASSQNGLVGETQYF | TGCGCCAGCAGCCAAAATGGACTAGTCGGGGAGACCCAGTACTTC
TRBJ2-3 | TRBV4-2 | NA | NA | CASSQETGSPQYF | TGTGCCAGCAGCCAAGAGACGGGTAGTCCGCAGTATTTT
TRBJ2-5 | TRBV19 | TRBD1 | once | CASSTTGGGETQYF | TGTGCCAGTAGTACTACAGGGGGCGGTGAGACCCAGTACTTC
TRBJ2-1 | TRBV27 | TRBD2 | NA | CASRTGLANNEQFF | TGTGCCAGCAGGACCGGACTAGCCAACAATGAGCAGTTCTTC
TRBJ1-1 | TRBV29-1 | NA | NA | CSAQGTEAFF | TGCAGCGCTCAGGGGACTGAAGCTTTCTTT
TRBJ2-5 | TRBV7-3 | TRBD2 | NA | CASSFGGAEETQYF | TGTGCCAGCAGCTTCGGGGGGGCGGAGGAGACCCAGTACTTC
TRBJ2-1 | TRBV4-1 | TRBD2 | NA | CASSGRDYQENEQFF | TGCGCCAGCAGCGGCCGGGACTACCAGGAGAATGAGCAGTTCTTC
TRBJ2-2 | TRBV11-1 | NA | NA | CASTPQGGTGELFF | TGTGCCAGCACACCTCAGGGTGGCACCGGGGAGCTGTTTTTT
TRBJ2-1 | TRBV4-2 | TRBD2 | NA | CASSQDEASGSREQFF | TGTGCCAGCAGCCAAGACGAGGCTAGCGGGAGTCGTGAGCAGTTCTTC
TRBJ2-5 | TRBV29-1 | NA | NA | CSVHRGSETQYF | TGCAGCGTCCACCGGGGTTCAGAGACCCAGTACTTC
TRBJ1-2 | TRBV6-5 | TRBD1 | NA | CASSSDRGTNYGYTF | TGTGCCAGCAGCTCGGACAGGGGAACTAACTATGGCTACACCTTC
TRBJ1-2 | TRBV7-2 | NA | NA | CASSLGGSEGIYYGYTF | TGTGCCAGCAGCCTGGGAGGTAGTGAGGGCATTTACTATGGCTACACCTTC
TRBJ2-7 | TRBV6-5 | NA | NA | CASRRDFSSYEQYF | TGTGCCAGCAGACGGGACTTCAGCTCCTACGAGCAGTACTTC
TRBJ1-4 | TRBV18 | NA | NA | CASSPPGSIDEKLFF | TGTGCCAGCTCACCACCGGGGAGCATAGATGAAAAACTGTTTTTT
TRBJ2-2 | TRBV19 | TRBD2 | NA | CASSIDGAGGITGELFF | TGTGCCAGTAGTATAGATGGGGCGGGAGGTATAACCGGGGAGCTGTTTTTT
TRBJ2-3 | TRBV7-9 | NA | NA | CASSSGLSTDTQYF | TGTGCCAGCAGCTCGGGACTTAGCACAGATACGCAGTATTTT
TRBJ2-3 | TRBV18 | NA | NA | CASSPSITDTQYF | TGTGCCAGCTCACCTAGTATCACAGATACGCAGTATTTT
TRBJ2-1 | TRBV5-4 | NA | once | CASSSTRGNEQFF | TGTGCCAGCAGCTCGACTAGGGGTAATGAGCAGTTCTTC
TRBJ2-7 | TRBV10-2 | TRBD2 | NA | CASSERTSGGRSYEQYF | TGCGCCAGCAGTGAGCGGACTAGCGGGGGCCGCTCCTACGAGCAGTACTTC
TRBJ2-2 | TRBV7-8 | TRBD2 | NA | CASRSPGRAGGELFF | TGTGCCAGCAGATCCCCCGGGAGGGCCGGCGGGGAGCTGTTTTTT
TRBJ2-5 | TRBV28 | TRBD1 | NA | CASSSKSTGGLETQYF | TGTGCCAGCAGTTCGAAATCGACAGGGGGCTTGGAGACCCAGTACTTC
TRBJ2-2 | TRBV10-3 | TRBD2 | NA | CATRGGTGELFF | TGTGCCACTCGCGGGGGGACCGGGGAGCTGTTTTTT
TRBJ1-1 | TRBV7-9 | TRBD1 | few | CASSSTGAWAFF | TGTGCCAGCAGCTCAACAGGGGCCTGGGCTTTCTTT
TRBJ1-3 | TRBV9 | NA | NA | CASSPEGEGDTIYF | TGTGCCAGCAGCCCGGAAGGGGAGGGGGACACCATATATTTT
TRBJ2-1 | TRBV4-3 | TRBD2 | NA | CASSQETSGRAVQFF | TGCGCCAGCAGCCAAGAAACTAGCGGGAGGGCCGTGCAGTTCTTC
TRBJ1-1 | TRBV19 | TRBD1 | many | CASSYGQGWTEAFF | TGTGCCAGTAGTTACGGACAGGGATGGACTGAAGCTTTCTTT
TRBJ1-2 | TRBV6-5 | NA | NA | CASRSADRPRGYTF | TGTGCCAGCAGATCAGCCGACAGGCCTCGGGGCTACACCTTC
TRBJ1-2 | TRBV2 | NA | NA | CASSAGDGYTF | TGTGCCAGCAGTGCAGGGGATGGCTACACCTTC
TRBJ2-5 | TRBV4-1 | TRBD2 | NA | CASSQDQTSSGRVTETQYF | TGCGCCAGCAGCCAAGATCAGACCTCTAGCGGGAGGGTGACAGAGACCCAGTACTTC
TRBJ2-1 | TRBV7-2 | NA | NA | CASSSSGGNEQFF | TGTGCCAGCAGTTCGTCCGGAGGAAATGAGCAGTTCTTC
TRBJ1-6 | TRBV19 | NA | NA | CASPNFCAPLHF | TGTGCCAGCCCCAATTTTTGCGCACCCCTCCACTTT
TRBJ2-3 | TRBV7-2 | NA | NA | CASSQRLSGSTDTQYF | TGTGCCAGCAGCCAACGACTAAGCGGGAGCACAGATACGCAGTATTTT
TRBJ1-2 | TRBV9 | NA | NA | CASSVEGGGYTF | TGTGCCAGCAGCGTAGAAGGCGGAGGCTACACCTTC